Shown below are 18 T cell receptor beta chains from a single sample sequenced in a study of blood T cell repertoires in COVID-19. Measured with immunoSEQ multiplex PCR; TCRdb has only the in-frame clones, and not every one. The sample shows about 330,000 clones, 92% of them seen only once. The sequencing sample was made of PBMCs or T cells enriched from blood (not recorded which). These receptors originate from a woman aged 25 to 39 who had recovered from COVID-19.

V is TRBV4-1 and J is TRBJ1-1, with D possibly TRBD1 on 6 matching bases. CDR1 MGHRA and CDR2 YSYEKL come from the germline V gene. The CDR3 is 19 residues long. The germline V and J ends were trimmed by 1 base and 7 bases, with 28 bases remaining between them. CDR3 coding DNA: TGCGCCAGCAGCCAAGTATACGGGCAGTTAAAAGGGGGTGGTGGTGAAGCTTTCTTT. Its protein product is CASSQVYGQLKGGGGEAFF.

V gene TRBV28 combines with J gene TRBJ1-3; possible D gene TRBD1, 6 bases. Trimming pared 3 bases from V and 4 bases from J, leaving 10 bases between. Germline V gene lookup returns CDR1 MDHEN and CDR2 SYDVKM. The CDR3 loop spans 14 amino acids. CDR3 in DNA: TGTGCCAGCAGTTTCAGGGGAACGGGAAACACCATATATTTT. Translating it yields CASSFRGTGNTIYF.

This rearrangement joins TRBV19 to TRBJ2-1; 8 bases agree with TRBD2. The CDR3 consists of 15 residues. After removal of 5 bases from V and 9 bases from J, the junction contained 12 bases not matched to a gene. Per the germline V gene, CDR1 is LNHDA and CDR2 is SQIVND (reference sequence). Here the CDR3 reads CASSRNGGASVEQFF. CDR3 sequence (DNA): TGTGCCAGTAGTCGAAACGGGGGGGCCTCGGTTGAGCAGTTCTTC.

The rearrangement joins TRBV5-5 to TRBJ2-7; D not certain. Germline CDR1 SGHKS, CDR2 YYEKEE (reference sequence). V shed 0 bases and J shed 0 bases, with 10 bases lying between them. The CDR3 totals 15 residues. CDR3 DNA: TGTGCCAGCAGCTTGGGAGCGTCTAGCTCCTACGAGCAGTACTTC. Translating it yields CASSLGASSSYEQYF.

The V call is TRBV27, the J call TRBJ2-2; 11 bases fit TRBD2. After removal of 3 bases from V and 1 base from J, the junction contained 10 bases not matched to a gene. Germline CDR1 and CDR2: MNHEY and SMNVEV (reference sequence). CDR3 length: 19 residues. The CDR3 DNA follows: TGTGCCAGCAGTTTCCTTAGCGGGGGGGCTCGATGGAACACCGGGGAGCTGTTTTTT. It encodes CASSFLSGGARWNTGELFF.

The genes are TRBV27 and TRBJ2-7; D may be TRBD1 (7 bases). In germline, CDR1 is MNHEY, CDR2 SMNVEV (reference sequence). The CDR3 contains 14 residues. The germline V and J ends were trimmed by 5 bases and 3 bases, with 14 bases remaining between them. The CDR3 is CASSGTEGGYEQYF. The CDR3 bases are TGTGCCAGCAGTGGGACAGAGGGGGGCTACGAGCAGTACTTC.

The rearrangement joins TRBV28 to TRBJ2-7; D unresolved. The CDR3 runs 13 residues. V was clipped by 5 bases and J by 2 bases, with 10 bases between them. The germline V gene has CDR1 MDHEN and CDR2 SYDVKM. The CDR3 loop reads CASSIGLAYEQYF. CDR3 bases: TGTGCCAGCAGTATAGGTCTAGCCTACGAGCAGTACTTC.

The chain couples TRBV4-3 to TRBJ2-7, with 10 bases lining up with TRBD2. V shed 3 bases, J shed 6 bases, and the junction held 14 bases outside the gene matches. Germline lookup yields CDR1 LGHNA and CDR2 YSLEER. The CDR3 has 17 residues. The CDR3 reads CASSQAPSSGSGSEQYF. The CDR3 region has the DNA TGCGCCAGCAGCCAGGCCCCTTCTAGCGGGAGCGGGAGCGAGCAGTACTTC.

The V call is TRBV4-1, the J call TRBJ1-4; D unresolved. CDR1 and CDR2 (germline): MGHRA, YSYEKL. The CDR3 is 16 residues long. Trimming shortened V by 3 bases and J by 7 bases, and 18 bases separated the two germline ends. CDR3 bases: TGCGCCAGCAGCCACGGAAATTCGGCGGTGGGTGAAAAACTGTTTTTT. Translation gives CASSHGNSAVGEKLFF.

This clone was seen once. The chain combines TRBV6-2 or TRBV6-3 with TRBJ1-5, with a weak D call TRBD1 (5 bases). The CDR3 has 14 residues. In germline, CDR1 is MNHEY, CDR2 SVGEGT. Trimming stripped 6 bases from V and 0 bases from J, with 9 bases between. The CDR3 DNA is TGTGCCAGCAGCTTGGACATTAGCAATCAGCCCCAGCATTTT. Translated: CASSLDISNQPQHF.

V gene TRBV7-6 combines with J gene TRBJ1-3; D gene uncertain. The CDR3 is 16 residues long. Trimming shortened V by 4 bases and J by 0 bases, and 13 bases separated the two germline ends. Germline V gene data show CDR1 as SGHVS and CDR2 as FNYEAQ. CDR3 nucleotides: TGTGCCAGCAGCTCTAGAAGCCCGAGCTCTGGAAACACCATATATTTT. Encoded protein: CASSSRSPSSGNTIYF.

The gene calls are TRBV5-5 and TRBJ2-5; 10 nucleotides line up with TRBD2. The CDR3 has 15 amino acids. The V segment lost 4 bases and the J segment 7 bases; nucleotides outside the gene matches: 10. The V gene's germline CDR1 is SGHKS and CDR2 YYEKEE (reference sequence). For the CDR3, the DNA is TGTGCCAGCAGCCACCCAGCGGGGGGGCGGGTGACCCAGTACTTC. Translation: CASSHPAGGRVTQYF.

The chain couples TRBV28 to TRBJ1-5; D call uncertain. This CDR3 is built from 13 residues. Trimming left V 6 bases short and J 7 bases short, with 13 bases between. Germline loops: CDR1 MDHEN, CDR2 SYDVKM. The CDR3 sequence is CASSLRGRQPQHF. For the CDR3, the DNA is TGTGCCAGCAGCCTGAGAGGTCGACAGCCCCAGCATTTT.

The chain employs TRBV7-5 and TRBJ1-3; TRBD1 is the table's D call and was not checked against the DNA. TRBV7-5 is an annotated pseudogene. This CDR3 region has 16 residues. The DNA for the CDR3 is TGTGCCAGAAGCTTAACACAGGGGCCCTGGGGAAACACCATATATTTT. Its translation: CARSLTQGPWGNTIYF.

The DNA of the CDR3 is TGTGCCAGCAGGGGGGGAAGCGGGGGCCAAGAGACCCAGTACTTC. Protein: CASRGGSGGQETQYF. The J gene is TRBJ2-5, the V gene TRBV7-2; 8 nucleotides agree with TRBD2. In germline, CDR1 is SGHTA, CDR2 FQGNSA. The trim removed 6 bases at V and 1 base at J, leaving 7 bases unmatched. This CDR3 region has 15 residues.

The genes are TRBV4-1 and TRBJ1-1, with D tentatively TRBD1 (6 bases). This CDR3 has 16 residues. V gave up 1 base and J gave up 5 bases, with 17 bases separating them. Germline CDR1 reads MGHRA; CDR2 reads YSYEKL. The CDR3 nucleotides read TGCGCCAGCAGCCAAGTTCTACAGGGAAGGAGAACTGAAGCTTTCTTT. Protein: CASSQVLQGRRTEAFF.

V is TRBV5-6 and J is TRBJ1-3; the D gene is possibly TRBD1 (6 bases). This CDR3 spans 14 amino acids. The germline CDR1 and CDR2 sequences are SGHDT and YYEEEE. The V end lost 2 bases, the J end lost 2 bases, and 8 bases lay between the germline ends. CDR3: CASSLQGAGNTIYF. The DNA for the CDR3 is TGTGCCAGCAGCTTACAGGGAGCTGGAAACACCATATATTTT. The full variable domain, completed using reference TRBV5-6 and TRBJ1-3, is DAGVTQSPTHLIKTRGQQVTLRCSPKSGHDTVSWYQQALGQGPQFIFQYYEEEERQRGNFPDRFSGHQFPNYSSELNVNALLLGDSALYLCASSLQGAGNTIYFGEGSWLTVV.

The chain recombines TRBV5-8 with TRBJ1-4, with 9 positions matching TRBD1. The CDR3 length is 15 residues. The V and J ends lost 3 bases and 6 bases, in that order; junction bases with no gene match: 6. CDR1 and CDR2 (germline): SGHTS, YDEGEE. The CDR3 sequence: CASSSPGTGHEKLFF. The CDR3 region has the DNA TGTGCCAGCAGCTCTCCCGGGACAGGGCATGAAAAACTGTTTTTT.